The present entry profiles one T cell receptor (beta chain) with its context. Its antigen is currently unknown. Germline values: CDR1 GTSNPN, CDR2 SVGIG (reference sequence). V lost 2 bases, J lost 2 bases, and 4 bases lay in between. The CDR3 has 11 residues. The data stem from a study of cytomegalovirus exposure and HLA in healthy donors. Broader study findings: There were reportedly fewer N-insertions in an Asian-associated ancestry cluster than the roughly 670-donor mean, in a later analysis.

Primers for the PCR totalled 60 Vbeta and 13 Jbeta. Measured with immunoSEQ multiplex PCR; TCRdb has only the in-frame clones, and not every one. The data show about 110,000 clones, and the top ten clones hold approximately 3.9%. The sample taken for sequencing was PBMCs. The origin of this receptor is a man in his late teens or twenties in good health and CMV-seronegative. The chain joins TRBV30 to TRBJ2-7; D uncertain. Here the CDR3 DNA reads TGTGCCTGGAGTTCCACCTACGAGCAGTACTTC. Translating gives CAWSSTYEQYF.